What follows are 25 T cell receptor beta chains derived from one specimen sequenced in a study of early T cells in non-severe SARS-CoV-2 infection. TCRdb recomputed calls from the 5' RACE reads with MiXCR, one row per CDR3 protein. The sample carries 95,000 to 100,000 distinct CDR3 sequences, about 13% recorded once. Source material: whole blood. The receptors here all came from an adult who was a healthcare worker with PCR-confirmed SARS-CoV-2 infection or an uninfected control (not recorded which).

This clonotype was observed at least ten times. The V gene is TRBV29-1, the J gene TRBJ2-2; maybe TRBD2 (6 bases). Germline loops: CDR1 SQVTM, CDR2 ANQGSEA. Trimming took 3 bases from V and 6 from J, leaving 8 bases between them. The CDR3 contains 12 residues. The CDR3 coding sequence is TGCAGCGTTGAGTCGGGGGCCGGGGAGCTGTTTTTT. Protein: CSVESGAGELFF.

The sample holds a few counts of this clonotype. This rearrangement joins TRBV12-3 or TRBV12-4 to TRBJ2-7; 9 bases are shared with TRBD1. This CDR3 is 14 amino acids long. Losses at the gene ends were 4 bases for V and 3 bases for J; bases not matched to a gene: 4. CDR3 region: CASSYGTGHYEQYF. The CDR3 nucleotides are TGTGCCAGCAGTTATGGGACAGGGCACTACGAGCAGTACTTC.

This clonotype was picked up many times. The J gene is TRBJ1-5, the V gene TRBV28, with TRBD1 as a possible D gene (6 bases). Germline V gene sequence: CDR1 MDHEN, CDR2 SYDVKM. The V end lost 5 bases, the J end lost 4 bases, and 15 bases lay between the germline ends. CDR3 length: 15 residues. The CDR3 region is CASSIGGASNQPQHF. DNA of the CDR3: TGTGCCAGCAGTATCGGGGGCGCTTCGAATCAGCCCCAGCATTTT.

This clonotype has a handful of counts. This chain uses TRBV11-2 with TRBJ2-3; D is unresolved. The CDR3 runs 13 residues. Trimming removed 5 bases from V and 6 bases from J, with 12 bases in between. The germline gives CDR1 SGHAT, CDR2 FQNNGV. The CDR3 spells CASSRGPGDTQYF. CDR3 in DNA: TGTGCCAGCAGCCGCGGACCTGGGGATACGCAGTATTTT.

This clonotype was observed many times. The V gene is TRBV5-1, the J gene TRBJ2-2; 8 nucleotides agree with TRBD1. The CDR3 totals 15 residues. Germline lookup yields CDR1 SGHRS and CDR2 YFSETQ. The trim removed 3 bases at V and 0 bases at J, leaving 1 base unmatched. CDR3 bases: TGCGCCAGCAGCTGGACAGGGACGAACACCGGGGAGCTGTTTTTT. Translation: CASSWTGTNTGELFF.

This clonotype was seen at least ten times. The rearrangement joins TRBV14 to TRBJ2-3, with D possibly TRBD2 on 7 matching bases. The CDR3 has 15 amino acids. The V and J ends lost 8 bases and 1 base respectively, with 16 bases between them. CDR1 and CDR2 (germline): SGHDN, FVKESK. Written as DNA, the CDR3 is TGTGCCAGCTCAAGGCGGGGGCCCCGCACAGATACGCAGTATTTT. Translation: CASSRRGPRTDTQYF.

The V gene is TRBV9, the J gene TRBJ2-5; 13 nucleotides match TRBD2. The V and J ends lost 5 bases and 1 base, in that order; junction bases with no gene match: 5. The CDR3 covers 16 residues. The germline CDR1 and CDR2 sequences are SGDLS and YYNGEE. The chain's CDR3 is CASRPGLAGAQETQYF. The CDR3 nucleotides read TGTGCCAGCAGGCCAGGACTAGCGGGAGCCCAAGAGACCCAGTACTTC. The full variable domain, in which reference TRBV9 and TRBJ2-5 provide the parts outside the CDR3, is DSGVTQTPKHLITATGQRVTLRCSPRSGDLSVYWYQQSLDQGLQFLIQYYNGEERAKGNILERFSAQQFPDLHSELNLSSLELGDSALYFCASRPGLAGAQETQYFGPGTRLLVL.

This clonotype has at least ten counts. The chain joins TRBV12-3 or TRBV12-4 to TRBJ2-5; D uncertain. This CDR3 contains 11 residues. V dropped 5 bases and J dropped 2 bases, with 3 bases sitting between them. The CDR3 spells CASSRQETQYF. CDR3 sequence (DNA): TGTGCCAGCAGTCGTCAAGAGACCCAGTACTTC.

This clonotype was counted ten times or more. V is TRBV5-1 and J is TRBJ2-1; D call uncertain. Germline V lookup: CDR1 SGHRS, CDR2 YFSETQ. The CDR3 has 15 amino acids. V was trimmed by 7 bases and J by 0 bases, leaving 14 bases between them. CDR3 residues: CASSQSATSYNEQFF. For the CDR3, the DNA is TGCGCCAGCTCCCAATCGGCAACCTCCTACAATGAGCAGTTCTTC.

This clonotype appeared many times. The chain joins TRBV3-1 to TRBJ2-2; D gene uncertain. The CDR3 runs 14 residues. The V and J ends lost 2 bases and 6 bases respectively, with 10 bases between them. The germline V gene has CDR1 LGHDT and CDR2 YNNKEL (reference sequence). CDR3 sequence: CASSQFPYSGELFF. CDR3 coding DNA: TGTGCCAGCAGCCAATTCCCCTATTCCGGGGAGCTGTTTTTT.

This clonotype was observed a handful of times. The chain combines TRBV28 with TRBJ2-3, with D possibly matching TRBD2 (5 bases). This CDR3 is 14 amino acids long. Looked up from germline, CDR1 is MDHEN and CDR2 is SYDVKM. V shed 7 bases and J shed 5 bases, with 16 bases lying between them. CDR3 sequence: CASTPLGKGDTQYF. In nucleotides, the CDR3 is TGTGCCAGCACCCCACTCGGGAAGGGAGATACGCAGTATTTT.

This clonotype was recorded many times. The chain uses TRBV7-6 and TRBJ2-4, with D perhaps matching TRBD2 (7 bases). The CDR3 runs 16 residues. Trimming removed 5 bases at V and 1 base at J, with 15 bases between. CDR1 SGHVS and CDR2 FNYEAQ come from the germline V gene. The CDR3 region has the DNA TGTGCCAGCAGCCGTATCGGGGGGCTTGCCAAAAACATTCAGTACTTC. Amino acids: CASSRIGGLAKNIQYF.

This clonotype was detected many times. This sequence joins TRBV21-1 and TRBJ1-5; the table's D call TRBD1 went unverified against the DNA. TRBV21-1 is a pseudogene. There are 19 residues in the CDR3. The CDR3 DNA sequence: TGTGCCAGCAGCCCTAACACCGGGACAGGGGCCCATAGCAATCAGCCCCAGCATTTT. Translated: CASSPNTGTGAHSNQPQHF.

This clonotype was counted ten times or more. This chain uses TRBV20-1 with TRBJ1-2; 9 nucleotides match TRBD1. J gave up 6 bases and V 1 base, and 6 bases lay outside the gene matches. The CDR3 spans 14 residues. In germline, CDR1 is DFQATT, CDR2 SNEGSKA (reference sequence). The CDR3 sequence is CSARATDRGDGYTF. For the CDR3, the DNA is TGCAGTGCTAGAGCCACAGACAGGGGGGATGGCTACACCTTC.

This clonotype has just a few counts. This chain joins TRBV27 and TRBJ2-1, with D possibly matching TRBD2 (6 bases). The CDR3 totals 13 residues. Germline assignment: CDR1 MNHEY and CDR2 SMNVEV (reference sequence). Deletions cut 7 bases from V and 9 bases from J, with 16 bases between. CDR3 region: CASKFGGVSEQFF. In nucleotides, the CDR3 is TGTGCCAGCAAGTTCGGCGGGGTGAGTGAGCAGTTCTTC.

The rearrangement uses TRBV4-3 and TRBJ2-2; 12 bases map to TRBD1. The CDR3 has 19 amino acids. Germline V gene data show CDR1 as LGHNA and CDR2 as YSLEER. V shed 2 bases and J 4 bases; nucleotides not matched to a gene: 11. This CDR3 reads CASSQSGTGGEFGTGELFF. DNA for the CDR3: TGCGCCAGCAGCCAATCCGGGACAGGGGGCGAGTTCGGCACCGGGGAGCTGTTTTTT.

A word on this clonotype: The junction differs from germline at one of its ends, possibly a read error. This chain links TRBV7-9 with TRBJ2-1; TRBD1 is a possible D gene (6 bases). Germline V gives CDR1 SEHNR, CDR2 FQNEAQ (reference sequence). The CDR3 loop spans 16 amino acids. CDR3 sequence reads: CVSSSPPGVSYNEQFF. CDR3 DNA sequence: TGTGTCAGCAGCTCGCCCCCAGGGGTCAGCTACAATGAGCAGTTCTTC.

CDR3 loop: CASSSRVAGTGYNEQFF. CDR3 nucleotide sequence: TGTGCCAGCAGCTCTAGGGTAGCCGGGACAGGCTACAATGAGCAGTTCTTC. This chain joins TRBV7-9 and TRBJ2-1, with 8 bases lining up with TRBD1. The CDR3 loop spans 17 amino acids. The junction had 11 bases not matched to a gene; V was cut back by 4 bases and J by 3 bases. Germline V gene data show CDR1 as SEHNR and CDR2 as FQNEAQ (reference sequence).

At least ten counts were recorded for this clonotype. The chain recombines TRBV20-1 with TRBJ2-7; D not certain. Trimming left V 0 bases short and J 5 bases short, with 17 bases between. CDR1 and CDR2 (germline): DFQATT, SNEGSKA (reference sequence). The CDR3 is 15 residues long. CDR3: CSARDRTAPKDEQYF. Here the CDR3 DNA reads TGCAGTGCTAGAGACCGGACCGCCCCAAAGGACGAGCAGTACTTC.

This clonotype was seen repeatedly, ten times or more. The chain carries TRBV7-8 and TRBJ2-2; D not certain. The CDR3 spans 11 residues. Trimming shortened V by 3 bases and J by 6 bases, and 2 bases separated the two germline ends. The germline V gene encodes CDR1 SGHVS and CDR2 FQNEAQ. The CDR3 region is CASSFAGELFF. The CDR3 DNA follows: TGTGCCAGCAGCTTTGCCGGGGAGCTGTTTTTT.

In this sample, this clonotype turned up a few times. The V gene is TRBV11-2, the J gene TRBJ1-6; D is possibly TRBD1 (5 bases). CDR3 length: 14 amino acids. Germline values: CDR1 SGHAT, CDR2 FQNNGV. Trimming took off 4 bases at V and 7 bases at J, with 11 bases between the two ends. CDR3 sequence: CASSYRDGNSPLHF. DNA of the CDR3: TGTGCCAGCAGCTACCGGGACGGCAATTCACCCCTCCACTTT.

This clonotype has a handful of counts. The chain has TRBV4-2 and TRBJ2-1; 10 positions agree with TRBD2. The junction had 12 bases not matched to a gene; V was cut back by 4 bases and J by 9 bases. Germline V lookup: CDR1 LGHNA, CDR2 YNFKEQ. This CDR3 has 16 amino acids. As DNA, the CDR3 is TGTGCCAGCAGCCGAACAGCGGGGGGGCCAGAAGCTGAGCAGTTCTTC. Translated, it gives CASSRTAGGPEAEQFF.

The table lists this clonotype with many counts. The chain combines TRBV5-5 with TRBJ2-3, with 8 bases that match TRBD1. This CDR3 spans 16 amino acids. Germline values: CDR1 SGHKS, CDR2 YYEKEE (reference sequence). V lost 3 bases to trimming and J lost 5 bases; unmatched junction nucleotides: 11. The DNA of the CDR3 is TGTGCCAGCAGCTCCTCCCGGACAGGGAAGGGAGATACGCAGTATTTT. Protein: CASSSSRTGKGDTQYF.

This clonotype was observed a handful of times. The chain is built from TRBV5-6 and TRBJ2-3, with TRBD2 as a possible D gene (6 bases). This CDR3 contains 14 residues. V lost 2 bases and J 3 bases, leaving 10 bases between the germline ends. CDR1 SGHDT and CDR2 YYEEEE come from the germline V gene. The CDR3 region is CASSFGGQTDTQYF. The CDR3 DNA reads TGTGCCAGCAGCTTCGGAGGGCAGACAGATACGCAGTATTTT.

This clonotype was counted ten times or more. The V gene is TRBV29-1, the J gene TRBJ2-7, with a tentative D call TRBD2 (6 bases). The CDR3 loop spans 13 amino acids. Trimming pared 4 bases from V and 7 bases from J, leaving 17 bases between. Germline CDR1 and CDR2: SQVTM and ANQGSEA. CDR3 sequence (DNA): TGCAGCGTTGGGGGACTTACCCAGGGAGAGCAGTACTTC. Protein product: CSVGGLTQGEQYF.